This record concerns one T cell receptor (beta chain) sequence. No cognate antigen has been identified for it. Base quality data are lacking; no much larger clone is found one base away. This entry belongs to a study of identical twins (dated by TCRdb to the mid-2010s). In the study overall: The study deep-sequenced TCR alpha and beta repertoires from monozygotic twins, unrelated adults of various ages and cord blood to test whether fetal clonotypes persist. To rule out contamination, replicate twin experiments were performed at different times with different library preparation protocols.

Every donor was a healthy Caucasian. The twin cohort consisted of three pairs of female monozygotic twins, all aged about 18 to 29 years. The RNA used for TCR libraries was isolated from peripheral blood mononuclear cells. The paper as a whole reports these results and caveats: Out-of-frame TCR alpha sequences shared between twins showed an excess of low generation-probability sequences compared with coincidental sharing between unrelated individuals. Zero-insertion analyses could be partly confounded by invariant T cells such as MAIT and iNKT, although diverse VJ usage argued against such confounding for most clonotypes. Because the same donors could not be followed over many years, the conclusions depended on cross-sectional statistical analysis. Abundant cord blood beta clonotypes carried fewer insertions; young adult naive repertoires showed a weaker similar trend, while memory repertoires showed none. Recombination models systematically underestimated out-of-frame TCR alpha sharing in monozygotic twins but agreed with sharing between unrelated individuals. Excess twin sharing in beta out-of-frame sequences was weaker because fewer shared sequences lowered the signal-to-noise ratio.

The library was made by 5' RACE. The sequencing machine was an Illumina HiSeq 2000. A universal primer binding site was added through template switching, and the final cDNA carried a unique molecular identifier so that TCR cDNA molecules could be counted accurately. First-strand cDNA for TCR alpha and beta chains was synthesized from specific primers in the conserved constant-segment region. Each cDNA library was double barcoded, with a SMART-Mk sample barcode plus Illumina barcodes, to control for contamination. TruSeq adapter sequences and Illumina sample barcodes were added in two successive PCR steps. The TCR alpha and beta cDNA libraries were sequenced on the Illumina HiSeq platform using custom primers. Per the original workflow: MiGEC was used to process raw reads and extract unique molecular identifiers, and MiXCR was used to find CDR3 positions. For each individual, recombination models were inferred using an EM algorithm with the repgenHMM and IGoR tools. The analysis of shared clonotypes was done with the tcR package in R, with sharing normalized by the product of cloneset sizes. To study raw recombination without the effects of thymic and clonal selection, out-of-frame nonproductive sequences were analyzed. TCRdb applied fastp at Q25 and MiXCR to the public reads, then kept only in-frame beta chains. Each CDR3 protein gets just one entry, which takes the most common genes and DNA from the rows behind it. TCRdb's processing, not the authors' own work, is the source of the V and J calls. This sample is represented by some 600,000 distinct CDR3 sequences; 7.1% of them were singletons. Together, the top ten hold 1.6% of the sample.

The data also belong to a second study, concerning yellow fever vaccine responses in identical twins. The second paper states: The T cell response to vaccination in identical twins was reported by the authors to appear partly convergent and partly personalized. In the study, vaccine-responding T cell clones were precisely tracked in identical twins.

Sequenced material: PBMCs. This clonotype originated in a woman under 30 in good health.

The CDR3 region reads CASDGVSSYNEQFF. Here is the DNA: TGTGCCAGTGACGGGGTAAGCTCCTACAATGAGCAGTTCTTC. The V and J genes are TRBV5-5 and TRBJ2-1; TRBD2 could be the D gene, as 5 bases match. From cysteine to phenylalanine, the CDR3 is 14 amino acids long. Left in the record is the CDR3 DNA by itself, 42 bases read in frame from the first base. Trimming takes 8 bases from V and 0 bases from J, and the germline ends sit 12 bases apart. The germline V gene (reference sequence) yields SGHKS for CDR1 and YYEKEE for CDR2.